The 3 T cell receptor beta chains below were found in one sample sequenced in a study of metastatic and nonmetastatic thyroid tumors. TCRdb ran MiXCR on the PCR reads. The table has about 39,000 clones, approximately 17% seen once. Not a single patient had been given any form of treatment at any point before undergoing thyroid surgery. Input material: tumor tissue. Source of these receptors: a female donor with papillary thyroid cancer or a benign thyroid nodule (not recorded which). Some clones in this sample may be carry-over from other donors' samples.

As concerns this clone: One end of the junction is discordant with germline, which a read error may explain. Other DNA sequences from this sample encode an identical CDR3 as well. V usage is TRBV7-3 and J usage is TRBJ2-5, with a tentative D call TRBD2 (6 bases). The CDR3 contains 16 residues. The germline gives CDR1 SGHTA, CDR2 FQGTGA. The CDR3 loop reads CASSFAGPRGQETQYF. CDR3 sequence (DNA): TGTGCCAGCAGCTTTGCGGGCCCGCGGGGCCAAGAGACACAGTACTTC.

This clone was picked up many times. V is TRBV27 and J is TRBJ2-1; D is ambiguous. Trimming stripped 2 bases from V and 5 bases from J, with 7 bases between. The CDR3 has 13 amino acids. CDR1 is MNHEY, CDR2 SMNVEV, per germline (reference sequence). The CDR3: CASSLQLHNEQFF. CDR3 DNA sequence: TGTGCCAGCAGTTTACAACTACACAATGAGCAGTTCTTC.

As concerns this clone: This specimen includes other DNA sequences encoding the same CDR3. DNA for the CDR3: TGTGCCAGCAGCTACGGGTTCTCTTATTCGTTACTGGACGAGCAGTACTTC. Protein product: CASSYGFSYSLLDEQYF. The chain couples TRBV5-4 to TRBJ2-7; D gene uncertain. V lost 3 bases to trimming and J lost 5 bases, with 24 bases between them. The CDR3 is 17 amino acids. Looked up from germline, CDR1 is SGHNT and CDR2 is YYREEE (reference sequence).